These 31 T cell receptor beta chains share one sample of origin, sequenced in a study of PD-1 blockade in classical Hodgkin lymphoma. Profiling relied on immunoSEQ multiplex PCR, and the TCRdb table lists in-frame clones only, not all of them. The repertoire consists of about 94,000 clones, with 89% occurring once and the leading ten covering about 10%. Following autologous stem cell transplantation, relapse occurred in every patient, and exposure to brentuximab vedotin varied. This specimen was peripheral blood mononuclear cells (PBMCs), taken before the second cycle of nivolumab. The receptors were gathered from a human donor with classical Hodgkin lymphoma.

This chain joins TRBV19 and TRBJ2-4; D possibly corresponds to TRBD1 (5 bases). The germline V gene has CDR1 LNHDA and CDR2 SQIVND (reference sequence). The CDR3 is made up of 16 amino acids. The V end was cut by 4 bases, the J end by 0 bases, with 13 bases between. The CDR3 DNA reads TGTGCCAGTAGTACAGGGATTTCCCTAGCCAAAAACATTCAGTACTTC. Translation gives CASSTGISLAKNIQYF.

The rearrangement links TRBV28 to TRBJ2-3; D is unresolved. The CDR3 sequence is 15 residues long. Germline values: CDR1 MDHEN, CDR2 SYDVKM. V lost 1 base, J lost 1 base, and 9 bases lay in between. CDR3 region: CASSLYKHCTDTQYF. CDR3 nucleotides: TGTGCCAGCAGTTTATACAAACATTGCACAGATACGCAGTATTTT.

The chain joins TRBV11-1 to TRBJ2-5, with a possible D match to TRBD2 (6 bases). Trimming removed 1 base from V and 2 bases from J, with 11 bases in between. Germline V gene sequence: CDR1 SGHAT, CDR2 FQDESV (reference sequence). The CDR3 is 15 amino acids. Here the CDR3 reads CASSLETRLQETQYF. The CDR3, as DNA: TGTGCCAGCAGCTTAGAGACTAGATTACAAGAGACCCAGTACTTC. Full variable domain (remainder filled in from reference TRBV11-1 and TRBJ2-5): EAEVAQSPRYKITEKSQAVAFWCDPISGHATLYWYRQILGQGPELLVQFQDESVVDDSQLPKDRFSAERLKGVDSTLKIQPAELGDSAMYLCASSLETRLQETQYFGPGTRLLVL.

The rearrangement joins TRBV7-9 to TRBJ1-1, with D perhaps TRBD1 (5 bases). Germline CDR1 and CDR2: SEHNR and FQNEAQ (reference sequence). V lost 1 base and J 3 bases, leaving 9 bases between the germline ends. The CDR3 contains 14 residues. In nucleotides, the CDR3 is TGTGCCAGCAGCTTAGGCCAGGGATACACTGAAGCTTTCTTT. Protein: CASSLGQGYTEAFF.

The CDR3 DNA reads TGTGCCAGCAGTTTTGTACAGGCCGGAAACTATGGCTACACCTTC. Amino acids: CASSFVQAGNYGYTF. The chain recombines TRBV2 with TRBJ1-2; D may be TRBD1 (5 bases). V lost 5 bases and J 2 bases, leaving 15 bases between the germline ends. The germline V gene has CDR1 SNHLY and CDR2 FYNNEI. CDR3 length equals 15 residues.

This sequence joins TRBV2 and TRBJ2-1, with TRBD2 matching over 10 bases. Trimming at V came to 2 bases and at J to 4 bases, leaving 2 bases not matched to a gene. The CDR3 spans 15 residues. CDR1 is SNHLY, CDR2 FYNNEI, per germline. DNA for the CDR3: TGTGCCAGCAGTGAACGAGCGGGGGGGTACAATGAGCAGTTCTTC. Translating it yields CASSERAGGYNEQFF.

The J gene is TRBJ2-3, the V gene TRBV2, with D perhaps TRBD2 (5 bases). The CDR3 sequence is 13 residues long. V lost 1 base to trimming and J lost 4 bases, with 6 bases between them. Germline V gene data show CDR1 as SNHLY and CDR2 as FYNNEI. CDR3 in DNA: TGTGCCAGCAGTGAAGACGGGGCAGATACGCAGTATTTT. As protein: CASSEDGADTQYF.

This clone occurred a few times. V gene TRBV28 combines with J gene TRBJ2-2; 7 bases map to TRBD2. Germline V lookup: CDR1 MDHEN, CDR2 SYDVKM. CDR3 length equals 13 residues. V shed 7 bases, J shed 5 bases, and the junction held 4 bases outside the gene matches. The CDR3 sequence: CASKRGGTGELFF. The DNA of the CDR3 is TGTGCCAGCAAAAGGGGAGGGACCGGGGAGCTGTTTTTT.

The rearrangement joins TRBV18 to TRBJ1-1; no clear D gene. This CDR3 is built from 14 residues. The germline CDR1 and CDR2 sequences are KGHSH and LQKENI. Trimming took 6 bases from V and 1 from J, leaving 12 bases between them. DNA for the CDR3: TGTGCCAGCTCCCCCCTGCTGTCGAACACTGAAGCTTTCTTT. Protein sequence: CASSPLLSNTEAFF.

V usage is TRBV27 and J usage is TRBJ2-7; 8 bases match TRBD1. The CDR3 is 13 residues long. Germline-derived CDR1 and CDR2 are MNHEY and SMNVEV (reference sequence). Trimming cost V 7 bases and J 5 bases; bases outside gene matches: 7. CDR3 nucleotide sequence: TGTGCCAGCACCGCCCAGGGGGCCCACGAGCAGTACTTC. It encodes CASTAQGAHEQYF.

The CDR3 reads CASSEAMAGEAGTEAFF. CDR3 nucleotides: TGTGCCAGCAGTGAAGCGATGGCAGGGGAGGCGGGTACTGAAGCTTTCTTT. V usage is TRBV6-1 and J usage is TRBJ1-1, with TRBD1 as a possible D gene (6 bases). Germline CDR1 MNHNS, CDR2 SASEGT. V lost 0 bases and J 5 bases, leaving 19 bases between the germline ends. CDR3 length: 17 residues.

The J gene is TRBJ2-3, the V gene TRBV5-1, with 9 bases that match TRBD2. CDR1 and CDR2 from the germline V gene are SGHRS and YFSETQ. After removal of 4 bases from V and 0 bases from J, the junction contained 6 bases not matched to a gene. The CDR3 has 16 amino acids. The CDR3, as DNA: TGCGCCAGCAGCCTTAGCGGGAGCCCTAGCACAGATACGCAGTATTTT. It is translated as CASSLSGSPSTDTQYF.

CDR3 residues: CASSVGWGTDTQYF. In DNA form, the CDR3 reads TGTGCCAGCAGCGTAGGTTGGGGCACAGATACGCAGTATTTT. The chain combines TRBV9 with TRBJ2-3; D call uncertain. This CDR3 spans 14 amino acids. The germline CDR1 and CDR2 sequences are SGDLS and YYNGEE. V gave up 0 bases and J gave up 1 base, with 6 bases separating them. The full variable domain, with the rest looked up from reference TRBV9 and TRBJ2-3, is DSGVTQTPKHLITATGQRVTLRCSPRSGDLSVYWYQQSLDQGLQFLIQYYNGEERAKGNILERFSAQQFPDLHSELNLSSLELGDSALYFCASSVGWGTDTQYFGPGTRLTVL.

CDR3 sequence: CASSAYGGTQNNSPLHF. CDR3 coding DNA: TGTGCCAGCAGCGCCTACGGGGGAACACAGAATAATTCACCCCTCCACTTT. J is TRBJ1-6 and V is TRBV9; a possible D gene is TRBD1 (5 bases). V lost 3 bases and J 5 bases, leaving 18 bases between the germline ends. CDR3 length: 17 amino acids. The V gene's germline CDR1 is SGDLS and CDR2 YYNGEE.

This chain connects TRBV18 to TRBJ2-1, with 14 bases that match TRBD2. V lost 0 bases, J lost 6 bases, and 1 base stayed unmatched. The germline CDR1 and CDR2 sequences are KGHSH and LQKENI. This CDR3 comprises 16 residues. Here the CDR3 DNA reads TGTGCCAGCTCACCACCGACTAGCGGGAGGGCCAATGAGCAGTTCTTC. Its translation: CASSPPTSGRANEQFF. The whole variable domain, remainder taken from reference TRBV18 and TRBJ2-1, is NAGVMQNPRHLVRRRGQEARLRCSPMKGHSHVYWYRQLPEEGLKFMVYLQKENIIDESGMPKERFSAEFPKEGPSILRIQQVVRGDSAAYFCASSPPTSGRANEQFFGPGTRLTVL.

This CDR3 reads CASSYGFDGEQYF. In DNA form, the CDR3 reads TGTGCCAGCAGTTACGGCTTTGACGGGGAGCAGTACTTC. The J gene is TRBJ2-7, the V gene TRBV27, with D unclear. Trimming removed 4 bases from V and 7 bases from J, with 14 bases in between. The CDR3 extends over 13 amino acids. Per germline, CDR1 MNHEY and CDR2 SMNVEV (reference sequence).

This chain uses TRBV28 with TRBJ2-3, with TRBD2 as a possible D gene (6 bases). Deletions cut 8 bases from V and 1 base from J, with 19 bases between. CDR3 size: 16 residues. Germline V gene sequence: CDR1 MDHEN, CDR2 SYDVKM. CDR3 sequence reads: CASFPGRRVGTDTQYF. For the CDR3, the DNA is TGTGCCAGCTTTCCGGGGCGGAGGGTTGGCACAGATACGCAGTATTTT.

The chain joins TRBV27 to TRBJ2-2, with 9 bases that match TRBD2. Germline-derived CDR1 and CDR2 are MNHEY and SMNVEV (reference sequence). The CDR3 totals 16 residues. The J segment lost 4 bases and the V segment lost 3 bases, leaving 6 bases of the junction unmatched. The CDR3 here is CASSLDGLASTGELFF. The CDR3 nucleotides are TGTGCCAGCAGTTTGGACGGACTAGCGAGCACCGGGGAGCTGTTTTTT.

The CDR3 bases are TGTGCCATCAGTGAGCCTAGTGAAGGCCCTAATGAGCAGTTCTTC. Protein product: CAISEPSEGPNEQFF. The chain joins TRBV10-3 to TRBJ2-1, with D unclear. Germline V CDR1 and CDR2: ENHRY, SYGVKD. This CDR3 contains 15 residues. Trimming stripped 2 bases from V and 7 bases from J, with 15 bases between.

The V gene is TRBV7-3, the J gene TRBJ2-3; the D is unclear. Germline V gene lookup returns CDR1 SGHTA and CDR2 FQGTGA. The CDR3 spans 13 residues. Trimming cost V 3 bases and J 0 bases, with 4 bases left between them. The CDR3 protein is CASSLDSTDTQYF. CDR3 in DNA: TGTGCCAGCAGCTTGGACAGCACAGATACGCAGTATTTT.

The J gene is TRBJ2-5, the V gene TRBV4-1, with 8 positions matching TRBD1. The V gene's germline CDR1 is MGHRA and CDR2 YSYEKL. The V gene end was trimmed by 2 bases and the J gene end by 6 bases; junction bases not matched to a gene: 8. The CDR3 spans 15 residues. CDR3 residues: CASSQPDRAEQTQYF. The CDR3 bases are TGCGCCAGCAGCCAACCGGACAGGGCGGAACAGACCCAGTACTTC.

The chain employs TRBV4-1 and TRBJ1-4; no reliable D call. The V gene lost 1 base and the J gene lost 7 bases, with 22 bases spanning the gap. The CDR3 loop spans 18 amino acids. CDR1 is MGHRA and CDR2 is YSYEKL in the germline V gene. The CDR3 loop is CASSQVKLGIRDGEKLFF. The DNA for the CDR3 is TGCGCCAGCAGCCAAGTGAAATTGGGTATTAGAGACGGTGAAAAACTGTTTTTT.

Remarks on this clone: One end of the junction does not line up with germline, which may come from a read error. The chain links TRBV27 to TRBJ2-3; 7 nucleotides match TRBD2. The CDR3 has 17 amino acids. Germline V gene sequence: CDR1 MNHEY, CDR2 SMNVEV (reference sequence). CDR3 protein: CASSPLLAARATNTQYF. The CDR3 nucleotides read TGTGCCAGCAGTCCTCTTCTAGCGGCGAGGGCCACAAATACGCAGTATTTT.

V is TRBV7-8 and J is TRBJ2-7; no clear D. This CDR3 contains 13 residues. Germline assignment: CDR1 SGHVS and CDR2 FQNEAQ. V lost 2 bases, J lost 6 bases, and 11 bases lay in between. CDR3 loop: CASSLHYLGEQYF. The CDR3 nucleotides are TGTGCCAGCAGCTTACACTATTTGGGCGAGCAGTACTTC.

V and J are TRBV28 and TRBJ1-1; TRBD1 matches at 8 bases. The CDR3 sequence is 14 residues long. After removal of 1 base from V and 5 bases from J, the junction contained 3 bases not matched to a gene. The germline gives CDR1 MDHEN, CDR2 SYDVKM. CDR3 sequence reads: CASSLSGGMTEAFF. DNA of the CDR3: TGTGCCAGCAGTTTATCAGGGGGCATGACTGAAGCTTTCTTT.

The CDR3 nucleotides are TGTGCCAGCAGCTCAGGGACAGGGAAGGTAAATGAGCAGTTCTTC. This gives the protein CASSSGTGKVNEQFF. The chain joins TRBV7-2 to TRBJ2-1; 9 bases line up with TRBD1. This CDR3 has 15 residues. The germline V gene encodes CDR1 SGHTA and CDR2 FQGNSA. Trimming at V came to 4 bases and at J to 7 bases, leaving 8 bases not matched to a gene.

CDR3 bases: TGTGCCAGCAGCCGGACAGCTTCTAGCACAGATACGCAGTATTTT. The encoded protein is CASSRTASSTDTQYF. The chain combines TRBV6-5 with TRBJ2-3, with D maybe TRBD1 (6 bases). This CDR3 region has 15 residues. V was clipped by 6 bases and J by 0 bases, with 13 bases between them. CDR1 is MNHEY, CDR2 SVGAGI, per germline.

The chain carries TRBV2 and TRBJ1-2; tentative D call: TRBD1 (6 bases). CDR3 length equals 15 residues. CDR1 is SNHLY, CDR2 FYNNEI, per germline. V lost 10 bases and J 4 bases, leaving 22 bases between the germline ends. The CDR3 region is CATLLRQDDAYGYTF. For the CDR3, the DNA is TGTGCCACCTTACTCAGACAGGACGACGCCTATGGCTACACCTTC.

V usage is TRBV10-3 and J usage is TRBJ1-1; no clear D gene. V was cut by 6 bases and J by 2 bases, with 13 bases left in between. Germline V CDR1 and CDR2: ENHRY, SYGVKD. This CDR3 is built from 14 residues. CDR3 sequence (DNA): TGTGCCATCAGGAAGGAGTTCTTAAACACTGAAGCTTTCTTT. Translating it yields CAIRKEFLNTEAFF.

This CDR3 is CASSFGGSYEQYF. For the CDR3, the DNA is TGTGCCAGCAGTTTTGGGGGCTCCTACGAGCAGTACTTC. J is TRBJ2-7 and V is TRBV6-5, with D possibly being TRBD1 or TRBD2 (5 bases each). In germline, CDR1 is MNHEY, CDR2 SVGAGI. V shed 4 bases and J shed 0 bases, with 7 bases lying between them. The CDR3 is 13 residues long.

The V gene is TRBV11-2, the J gene TRBJ2-7; either TRBD1 or TRBD2 may supply D (7 bases each). CDR3 length equals 15 residues. V shed 6 bases and J shed 2 bases, with 17 bases lying between them. From germline, CDR1 is SGHAT and CDR2 FQNNGV. CDR3 DNA: TGTGCCAGCAGGCAGGGGGGGGGCCCAACCTACGAGCAGTACTTC. Translated: CASRQGGGPTYEQYF.